These 15 T cell receptor beta chains were all obtained from the same sample, sequenced in a study of blood T cell repertoires in COVID-19. The protocol was immunoSEQ multiplex PCR, while the TCRdb copy is restricted to in-frame clones and leaves out a portion. The table shows about 140,000 clones, with about 86% occurring only once. Source material: peripheral blood. These TCRs come from a woman aged 55-70 years with acute or convalescent COVID-19.

CDR3 loop: CASSPPPGLTGTEAFF. The DNA for the CDR3 is TGCGCCAGCAGCCCACCCCCCGGACTGACCGGCACTGAAGCTTTCTTT. The chain links TRBV5-1 to TRBJ1-1; D is unclear. The germline V gene encodes CDR1 SGHRS and CDR2 YFSETQ. V was trimmed by 4 bases and J by 4 bases, leaving 20 bases between them. The CDR3 covers 16 residues.

V usage is TRBV30 and J usage is TRBJ1-6; D unclear. Trimming stripped 0 bases from V and 6 bases from J, with 12 bases between. Germline-derived CDR1 and CDR2 are GTSNPN and SVGIG (reference sequence). The length of the CDR3 is 15 residues. For the CDR3, the DNA is TGTGCCTGGAGTGTTATGGCAGGTGGTAATTCACCCCTCCACTTT. Translation gives CAWSVMAGGNSPLHF. Combining the CDR3 with reference TRBV30 and TRBJ1-6 gives the whole variable domain SQTIHQWPATLVQPVGSPLSLECTVEGTSNPNLYWYRQAAGRGLQLLFYSVGIGQISSEVPQNLSASRPQDRQFILSSKKLLLSDSGFYLCAWSVMAGGNSPLHFGNGTRLTVT.

This clone has only a few counts. The V call is TRBV10-1, the J call TRBJ2-7; TRBD2 matches 7 bases. CDR3 length equals 13 residues. In germline, CDR1 is WNHNN, CDR2 SYGVQD (reference sequence). J was trimmed by 3 bases and V by 8 bases; bases with no gene match: 7. CDR3 nucleotide sequence: TGCGCCAGCCAGGCGGCTAGCGGCTACGAGCAGTACTTC. It specifies CASQAASGYEQYF.

The J gene is TRBJ2-5, the V gene TRBV4-1; TRBD1 agrees at 8 bases. V lost 3 bases, J lost 0 bases, and 3 bases stayed unmatched. The CDR3 loop spans 15 amino acids. CDR1 is MGHRA, CDR2 YSYEKL, per germline. The CDR3 nucleotides read TGCGCCAGCAGCCAGGGACAGGCGTACCAAGAGACCCAGTACTTC. Its protein is CASSQGQAYQETQYF.

The chain carries TRBV27 and TRBJ2-3; possible D gene TRBD1, 6 bases. CDR3 length: 15 residues. Germline V CDR1 and CDR2: MNHEY, SMNVEV (reference sequence). Trimming left V 2 bases short and J 2 bases short, with 11 bases between. CDR3 amino acids: CASSLETGHTDTQYF. The CDR3 DNA reads as TGTGCCAGCAGTTTAGAAACAGGGCACACAGATACGCAGTATTTT.

This clone was observed a few times. This chain connects TRBV20-1 to TRBJ2-7; no reliable D call. The V end lost 3 bases, the J end lost 1 base, and 19 bases lay between the germline ends. The CDR3 length is 16 residues. Germline assignment: CDR1 DFQATT and CDR2 SNEGSKA (reference sequence). CDR3 in DNA: TGCAGTGCTAGTAGACGAAAGGAACTACTATCCTACGAGCAGTACTTC. Encoded protein: CSASRRKELLSYEQYF.

The rearrangement joins TRBV6-5 to TRBJ1-2, with 8 bases identical to TRBD1. V shed 4 bases, J shed 4 bases, and the junction held 5 bases outside the gene matches. From germline, CDR1 is MNHEY and CDR2 SVGAGI. The CDR3 sequence is 14 residues long. The CDR3 bases are TGTGCCAGCAGTTCGACAGGGGTGGGCTATGGCTACACCTTC. It specifies CASSSTGVGYGYTF.

The chain has TRBV19 and TRBJ1-2; 7 nucleotides align to TRBD1. Germline CDR1 is LNHDA and CDR2 is SQIVND (reference sequence). The CDR3 is made up of 16 amino acids. With V trimmed by 7 bases and J by 4 bases, 15 bases remained unmatched. For the CDR3, the DNA is TGTGCCAGTACCCAGGGGGGTGAGGGTGCGGGCTATGGCTACACCTTC. Amino acid sequence: CASTQGGEGAGYGYTF. The whole variable domain, filled in from reference TRBV19 and TRBJ1-2, reads DGGITQSPKYLFRKEGQNVTLSCEQNLNHDAMYWYRQDPGQGLRLIYYSQIVNDFQKGDIAEGYSVSREKKESFPLTVTSAQKNPTAFYLCASTQGGEGAGYGYTFGSGTRLTVV.

This rearrangement joins TRBV29-1 to TRBJ2-1; 7 bases line up with TRBD2. Germline values: CDR1 SQVTM, CDR2 ANQGSEA. With 7 bases clipped from V and 2 bases from J, the junction kept 11 bases outside the gene matches. The CDR3 is 15 residues long. The CDR3 nucleotides are TGCAGCGCAAACCCCGGGGGAGGGGCCTACAATGAGCAGTTCTTC. It is translated as CSANPGGGAYNEQFF.

This chain links TRBV24-1 with TRBJ2-1, with D perhaps TRBD2 (5 bases). Germline values: CDR1 KGHDR, CDR2 SFDVKD. With 9 bases removed from V and 5 bases from J, the gap between germline ends came to 13 bases. The CDR3 sequence is 13 residues long. Written as DNA, the CDR3 is TGTGCCACCGATCGGGGAGACAACAATGAGCAGTTCTTC. Amino acid sequence: CATDRGDNNEQFF.

This clone has only a few counts. The rearrangement links TRBV7-3 to TRBJ2-2; possibly TRBD2 for D (6 bases). Germline loops: CDR1 SGHTA, CDR2 FQGTGA. The V and J ends lost 6 bases and 1 base respectively, with 9 bases between them. The CDR3 is made up of 14 amino acids. DNA for the CDR3: TGTGCCAGCAGATCCGGGGGGAACACCGGGGAGCTGTTTTTT. The encoded protein is CASRSGGNTGELFF.

This clone has more than one count but fewer than ten. The chain is built from TRBV27 and TRBJ1-6; 8 nucleotides align to TRBD1. The CDR3 runs to 15 residues. Trimming took 4 bases from V and 5 from J; bases not matched to a gene: 4. Germline CDR1 and CDR2: MNHEY and SMNVEV (reference sequence). Here the CDR3 DNA reads TGTGCCAGCAGTTACGGACAGGGCGATAATTCACCCCTCCACTTT. Translating gives CASSYGQGDNSPLHF.

This rearrangement joins TRBV2 to TRBJ1-3; TRBD1 matches at 7 bases. Germline trimming cut 5 bases from V and 0 bases from J; bases unmatched to any gene: 4. The CDR3 length is 15 residues. Germline V gene sequence: CDR1 SNHLY, CDR2 FYNNEI. Written as DNA, the CDR3 is TGTGCCAGCAGTCTGGGACAGTACTCTGGAAACACCATATATTTT. It encodes CASSLGQYSGNTIYF.

The chain is built from TRBV11-1 and TRBJ1-2; no clear D. Germline assignment: CDR1 SGHAT and CDR2 FQDESV (reference sequence). Trimming stripped 5 bases from V and 4 bases from J, with 11 bases between. The CDR3 length is 13 residues. The CDR3, as DNA: TGTGCCAGCAGCCCAGACACCTTCTATGGCTACACCTTC. Translated: CASSPDTFYGYTF.

The chain has TRBV18 and TRBJ2-5; D is uncertain. CDR1 and CDR2 from the germline V gene are KGHSH and LQKENI. This CDR3 has 16 residues. The V end was cut by 4 bases, the J end by 2 bases, with 17 bases between. CDR3 nucleotides: TGTGCCAGCTCACGGAACTCGGCAGGCCGGCAAGAGACCCAGTACTTC. Residues: CASSRNSAGRQETQYF.